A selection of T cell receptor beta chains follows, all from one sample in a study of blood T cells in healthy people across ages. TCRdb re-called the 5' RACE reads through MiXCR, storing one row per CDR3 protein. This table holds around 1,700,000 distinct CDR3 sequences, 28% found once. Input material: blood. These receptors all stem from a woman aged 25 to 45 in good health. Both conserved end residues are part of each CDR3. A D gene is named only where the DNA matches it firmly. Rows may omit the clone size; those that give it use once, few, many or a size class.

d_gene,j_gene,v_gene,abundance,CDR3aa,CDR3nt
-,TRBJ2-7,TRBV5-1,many,CASSLTSGSYEQYF,TGTGCCAGCAGCTTAACTAGTGGGTCCTACGAGCAGTACTTC
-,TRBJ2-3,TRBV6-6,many,CASSNAHYRTQYF,TGTGCCAGCAGTAACGCGCACTACCGGACGCAGTATTTT
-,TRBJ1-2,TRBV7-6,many,CASSPQQNYGYTF,TGTGCCAGCAGCCCGCAGCAGAACTATGGCTACACCTTC
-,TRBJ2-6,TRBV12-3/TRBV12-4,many,CASSIVGGANVLTF,TGTGCCAGCAGCATAGTTGGTGGGGCCAACGTCCTGACTTTC
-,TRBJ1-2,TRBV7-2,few,CASSFGRTANYGYTF,TGTGCCAGCAGCTTCGGCCGGACCGCTAACTATGGCTACACCTTC
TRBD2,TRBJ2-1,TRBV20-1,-,CSAMIAGAYNEQFF,TGCAGTGCTATGATAGCGGGGGCGTACAATGAGCAGTTCTTC
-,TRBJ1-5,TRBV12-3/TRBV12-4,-,CASTREDQPQHF,TGTGCCAGCACCAGGGAGGATCAGCCCCAGCATTTT
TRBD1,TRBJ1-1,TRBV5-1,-,CASSLAGQGETEAFF,TGCGCCAGCAGCTTGGCCGGACAGGGCGAAACTGAAGCTTTCTTT
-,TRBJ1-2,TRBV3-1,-,CASSAAHQGYTF,TGTGCCAGCAGCGCGGCACATCAAGGCTACACCTTC
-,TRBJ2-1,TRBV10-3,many,CAISEPSSGEQFF,TGTGCCATCAGTGAGCCCTCCTCCGGCGAGCAGTTCTTC
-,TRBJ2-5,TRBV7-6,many,CASSLNQVGGETQYF,TGTGCCAGCAGCCTAAACCAAGTGGGGGGCGAGACCCAGTACTTC
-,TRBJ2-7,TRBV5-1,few,CASSLEGPTYEQYF,TGCGCCAGCAGCTTGGAGGGGCCAACCTACGAGCAGTACTTC
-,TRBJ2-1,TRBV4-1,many,CASSLGDAGDEQFF,TGCGCCAGCAGCCTCGGGGACGCAGGGGATGAGCAGTTCTTC
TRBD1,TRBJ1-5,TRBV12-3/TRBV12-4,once,CASSPRTGGSQPQHF,TGTGCCAGCAGTCCCCGGACAGGGGGATCTCAGCCCCAGCATTTT
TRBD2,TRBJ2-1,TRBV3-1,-,CASSPPSGFNEQFF,TGTGCCAGCAGCCCTCCTAGCGGTTTCAATGAGCAGTTCTTC
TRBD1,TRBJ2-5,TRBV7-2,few,CASSFTGDRETQYF,TGTGCCAGCAGCTTTACAGGGGACAGAGAGACCCAGTACTTC
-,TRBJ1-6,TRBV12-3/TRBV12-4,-,CASSLTQGSPLHF,TGTGCCAGCAGTTTAACCCAGGGTTCACCCCTCCACTTT
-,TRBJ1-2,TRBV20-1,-,CGTEYGYTF,TGCGGAACTGAGTATGGCTACACCTTC
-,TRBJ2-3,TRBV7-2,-,CASSLTAVSTDTQYF,TGTGCCAGCAGCTTAACGGCCGTTAGCACAGATACGCAGTATTTT